The 12 T cell receptor beta chains below come from one sample, sequenced in a study of blood T cell repertoires in COVID-19. The method was immunoSEQ multiplex PCR; TCRdb's version includes in-frame clones alone and lacks a portion of them. The profile shows a few hundred thousand clones, 89% of them singletons. Specimen: peripheral blood. These receptors were obtained from a woman in her thirties or forties who had recovered from COVID-19.

The chain joins TRBV24-1 to TRBJ2-7, with 7 bases aligning to TRBD1. The CDR3 loop spans 14 amino acids. Germline trimming cut 2 bases from V and 4 bases from J; bases unmatched to any gene: 4. The germline CDR1 and CDR2 sequences are KGHDR and SFDVKD. The CDR3 protein is CATSDSSGGYEQYF. The CDR3 DNA sequence: TGTGCCACCAGTGATTCGTCAGGGGGTTACGAGCAGTACTTC.

The chain carries TRBV5-1 and TRBJ2-7; D perhaps matches TRBD2 (5 bases). This CDR3 contains 15 residues. Trimming removed 0 bases at V and 6 bases at J, with 16 bases between. Germline V gene data show CDR1 as SGHRS and CDR2 as YFSETQ. CDR3 in amino acids: CASSLGVGARAEQYF. The DNA for the CDR3 is TGCGCCAGCAGCTTGGGTGTGGGAGCTAGGGCCGAGCAGTACTTC.

V gene TRBV6-8 combines with J gene TRBJ2-7; 9 nucleotides align to TRBD2. With V trimmed by 0 bases and J by 6 bases, 6 bases remained unmatched. This CDR3 comprises 15 residues. Germline V gives CDR1 MNHGY, CDR2 SAAAGT. The CDR3 here is CASSYSWLAGSEQYF. The DNA for the CDR3 is TGTGCCAGCAGTTACTCTTGGCTAGCGGGAAGCGAGCAGTACTTC.

DNA for the CDR3: TGTGCCAGCAGACCCCTTAGCGGGGGGGCCTACGAGCAGTACTTC. Amino acid sequence: CASRPLSGGAYEQYF. This sequence joins TRBV6-5 and TRBJ2-7; 11 positions agree with TRBD2. V gave up 6 bases and J gave up 2 bases; unmatched junction bases: 6. Germline CDR1 is MNHEY and CDR2 is SVGAGI. The CDR3 is made up of 15 amino acids.

The chain employs TRBV7-6 and TRBJ2-2, with TRBD2 as a possible D gene (5 bases). The CDR3 sequence is 15 residues long. V lost 3 bases and J 0 bases, leaving 8 bases between the germline ends. Germline CDR1 and CDR2: SGHVS and FNYEAQ. CDR3 in amino acids: CASSLGVANTGELFF. As DNA, the CDR3 is TGTGCCAGCAGCTTGGGAGTGGCGAACACCGGGGAGCTGTTTTTT.

This chain links TRBV7-6 with TRBJ2-7; 7 bases fit TRBD1. This CDR3 contains 16 residues. In germline, CDR1 is SGHVS, CDR2 FNYEAQ. J lost 0 bases, V lost 4 bases, and 9 bases had no gene match. The DNA for the CDR3 is TGTGCCAGCAGCTCAGGACACAGGGGAGTCTCCTACGAGCAGTACTTC. Its translation: CASSSGHRGVSYEQYF.

This clone occurred a few times. The chain joins TRBV24-1 to TRBJ2-2; 8 nucleotides agree with TRBD2. The junction had 6 bases not matched to a gene; V was cut back by 4 bases and J by 6 bases. CDR1 is KGHDR, CDR2 SFDVKD, per germline. There are 15 residues in the CDR3. The CDR3 reads CATSEGTSYSGELFF. As DNA, the CDR3 is TGTGCCACCAGTGAAGGGACTAGTTACTCCGGGGAGCTGTTTTTT.

The V and J genes are TRBV6-2 or TRBV6-3 and TRBJ2-7; D possibly corresponds to TRBD2 (7 bases). Germline CDR1 reads MNHEY; CDR2 reads SVGEGT. With 4 bases removed from V and 7 bases from J, the gap between germline ends came to 23 bases. The CDR3 sequence is 16 residues long. This chain's CDR3 is CASSSTAGGPTGEQYF. The DNA for the CDR3 is TGTGCCAGCAGTTCGACAGCCGGGGGGCCCACGGGAGAGCAGTACTTC.

The chain is built from TRBV3-1 (or the pseudogene TRBV3-2) and TRBJ1-1, with D possibly matching TRBD1 (5 bases). Between the trimmed V and J ends, which lost 0 bases and 1 base, there was a span of 15 bases. The germline V gene has CDR1 LGHDT and CDR2 YNNKEL (reference sequence). The CDR3 loop spans 17 amino acids. The CDR3 spells CASSQESLRGTNTEAFF. The CDR3 nucleotides are TGTGCCAGCAGCCAAGAAAGCTTACGGGGGACGAACACTGAAGCTTTCTTT.

The V and J genes are TRBV6-5 and TRBJ2-5; 7 nucleotides match TRBD2. The junction had 9 bases not matched to a gene; V was cut back by 6 bases and J by 5 bases. Germline CDR1 and CDR2: MNHEY and SVGAGI. CDR3 length: 14 amino acids. This CDR3 is CASSVGGAWETQYF. CDR3 DNA: TGTGCCAGCAGCGTGGGAGGGGCGTGGGAGACCCAGTACTTC.

This chain joins TRBV2 and TRBJ1-3; D remains ambiguous. V was pared by 6 bases and J by 1 base, with 16 bases between. From germline, CDR1 is SNHLY and CDR2 FYNNEI. The CDR3 length is 16 residues. The CDR3 sequence: CASREGYLSSGNTIYF. DNA for the CDR3: TGTGCCAGCAGGGAGGGATATCTCTCGTCTGGAAACACCATATATTTT.

This clone was observed a single time. This chain joins TRBV6-5 and TRBJ2-7, with 7 bases that match TRBD1. With 6 bases clipped from V and 9 bases from J, the junction kept 14 bases outside the gene matches. The CDR3 runs to 14 residues. The V gene's germline CDR1 is MNHEY and CDR2 SVGAGI. Here the CDR3 DNA reads TGTGCCAGCAGCAACCGGGACAGAAAAGGGGCGCAGTACTTC. Translated: CASSNRDRKGAQYF.